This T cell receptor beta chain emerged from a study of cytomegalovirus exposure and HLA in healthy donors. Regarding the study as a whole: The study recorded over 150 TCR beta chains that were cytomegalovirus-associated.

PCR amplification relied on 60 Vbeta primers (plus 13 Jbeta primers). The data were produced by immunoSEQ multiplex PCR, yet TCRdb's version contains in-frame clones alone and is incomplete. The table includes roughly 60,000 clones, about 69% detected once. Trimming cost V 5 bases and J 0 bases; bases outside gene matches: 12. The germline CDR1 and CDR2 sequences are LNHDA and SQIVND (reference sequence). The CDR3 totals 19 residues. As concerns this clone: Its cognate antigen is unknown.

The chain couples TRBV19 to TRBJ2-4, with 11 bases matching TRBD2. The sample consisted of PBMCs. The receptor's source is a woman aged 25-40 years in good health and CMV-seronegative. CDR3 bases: TGTGCCAGTAGTGAATCCGCGGGGACTAGCGGACTAGCCAAAAACATTCAGTACTTC. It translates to CASSESAGTSGLAKNIQYF.